A selection of T cell receptor beta chains follows, all from one sample in a study of T cell responses to AZD1222 COVID-19 vaccine. Profiled with immunoSEQ multiplex PCR; TCRdb holds only in-frame clones, not every one. Recorded for this sample: over 120,000 clones. The sample comprised peripheral blood. These TCRs come from an adult in good health. CDR3s include the opening cysteine and the closing phenylalanine or tryptophan. A D gene is named only where the DNA matches it firmly.

j_call cdr3_length v_call d_call cdr3_aa cdr3_nt
TRBJ1-2 13 TRBV25-1 NA CASSLTVYYGYTF TGTGCCAGCAGTCTTACAGTATACTATGGCTACACCTTC
TRBJ2-2 16 TRBV30 TRBD1 CAWNPRGTGDYGELFF TGTGCCTGGAACCCGCGCGGGACAGGGGATTATGGGGAGCTGTTTTTT
TRBJ1-1 15 TRBV7-2 NA CASSPGPQRGTEAFF TGTGCCAGCAGCCCCGGGCCGCAAAGGGGCACTGAAGCTTTCTTT
TRBJ2-7 15 TRBV5-4 NA CASSLRGGRSYEQYF TGTGCCAGCAGCTTGAGGGGGGGTCGCTCCTACGAGCAGTACTTC
TRBJ2-3 16 TRBV4-3 TRBD2 CASSRGVAGATDTQYF TGCGCCAGCAGCCGGGGAGTAGCGGGGGCCACAGATACGCAGTATTTT
TRBJ2-5 16 TRBV6-2/TRBV6-3 TRBD2 CASSAWEAGGGETQYF TGTGCCAGCAGTGCCTGGGAAGCGGGGGGCGGGGAGACCCAGTACTTC
TRBJ1-4 16 TRBV30 NA CAWAPSQGRFNEKLFF TGTGCCTGGGCTCCCTCACAGGGAAGGTTTAATGAAAAACTGTTTTTT
TRBJ2-7 15 TRBV5-1 TRBD2 CASSPGGTSGYEQYF TGCGCCAGCAGCCCGGGGGGGACTAGCGGCTACGAGCAGTACTTC
TRBJ1-2 13 TRBV29-1 TRBD1 CSVLRTGGSGYTF TGCAGCGTCCTCAGGACAGGGGGCTCTGGCTACACCTTC
TRBJ1-6 14 TRBV5-5 TRBD1 CASSSAGTESPLHF TGTGCCAGCAGCTCCGCCGGGACAGAATCACCCCTCCACTTT
TRBJ2-4 13 TRBV5-1 NA CASSSAGTNIQYF TGCGCCAGCAGCTCGGCAGGCACAAACATTCAGTACTTC
TRBJ1-2 13 TRBV28 NA CASSFGVNYGYTF TGTGCCAGCAGTTTCGGGGTTAACTATGGCTACACCTTC
TRBJ1-1 14 TRBV3-1/TRBV3-2 TRBD1 CASSRRTGSVEAFF TGTGCCAGCAGCCGCCGGACAGGGTCTGTTGAAGCTTTCTTT
TRBJ1-1 15 TRBV19 NA CASRLPGQVNTEAFF TGTGCCAGTAGGCTACCGGGACAAGTGAACACTGAAGCTTTCTTT
TRBJ2-1 17 TRBV7-5 NA CVRSLVLGTGAYNEQFF TGTGTCAGAAGCTTAGTTCTCGGGACAGGGGCGTACAATGAGCAGTTCTTC
TRBJ2-7 13 TRBV29-1 NA CSVVEGTPYEQYF TGCAGCGTTGTGGAAGGGACCCCCTACGAGCAGTACTTC
TRBJ1-1 13 TRBV9 NA CASSLGVVTEAFF TGTGCCAGCAGCCTAGGGGTGGTCACTGAAGCTTTCTTT
TRBJ1-1 13 TRBV28 NA CASTPKVRTEAFF TGTGCCAGCACCCCGAAAGTTAGGACTGAAGCTTTCTTT
TRBJ1-3 14 TRBV30 NA CAWSGGRSGNTIYF TGTGCCTGGAGCGGGGGGCGCTCTGGAAACACCATATATTTT
TRBJ2-5 17 TRBV2 TRBD2 CASSEGLLAGYQETQYF TGTGCCAGCAGTGAAGGTCTCCTAGCGGGGTACCAAGAGACCCAGTACTTC
TRBJ1-2 17 TRBV21-1 NA CASSKGMADSINYGYTF TGTGCCAGCAGCAAAGGGATGGCGGACAGCATTAACTATGGCTACACCTTC
TRBJ2-5 14 TRBV7-8 NA CASSFAQGQETQYF TGTGCCAGCAGCTTCGCCCAAGGTCAAGAGACCCAGTACTTC
TRBJ1-3 14 TRBV5-1 TRBD1 CASSLGQVGNTIYF TGCGCCAGCAGCTTAGGACAGGTGGGAAACACCATATATTTT
TRBJ2-7 15 TRBV27 NA CASSPRWGLSYEQYF TGTGCCAGCAGTCCCCGGTGGGGCCTTTCCTACGAGCAGTACTTC
TRBJ1-1 14 TRBV6-5 TRBD1 CASRGQGGNTEAFF TGTGCCAGCAGAGGACAGGGGGGGAACACTGAAGCTTTCTTT
TRBJ2-2 14 TRBV5-5 NA CASSLLVLTGELFF TGTGCCAGCAGCTTGCTGGTATTAACCGGGGAGCTGTTTTTT
TRBJ1-2 12 TRBV3-1/TRBV3-2 NA CASSLGRAGYTF TGTGCCAGCAGCCTTGGTCGGGCTGGCTACACCTTC
TRBJ1-4 14 TRBV15 NA CATSRDVGNEKLFF TGTGCCACCAGCAGAGATGTTGGAAATGAAAAACTGTTTTTT
TRBJ1-1 19 TRBV3-1/TRBV3-2 NA CASSPLSFRGYERNTEAFF TGTGCCAGCAGCCCACTATCATTCCGAGGGTATGAGAGGAACACTGAAGCTTTCTTT
TRBJ1-2 13 TRBV20-1 NA CSASLQGRYGYTF TGCAGTGCTAGTCTGCAGGGAAGGTATGGCTACACCTTC
TRBJ1-1 15 TRBV4-3 TRBD1 CASSPQQGAQTEAFF TGCGCCAGCAGCCCGCAACAGGGGGCGCAGACTGAAGCTTTCTTT
TRBJ1-2 15 TRBV5-4 NA CASSLEGGTQQGYTF TGTGCCAGCAGCTTGGAGGGGGGGACCCAGCAGGGCTACACCTTC
TRBJ1-1 18 TRBV7-6 NA CASSLSAQARTANTEAFF TGTGCCAGCAGCTTATCGGCGCAGGCCAGGACAGCCAACACTGAAGCTTTCTTT
TRBJ1-2 14 TRBV4-1 NA CASSQDPGGYGYTF TGCGCCAGCAGCCAAGATCCTGGCGGCTATGGCTACACCTTC